Listed here are 21 T cell receptor beta chains from one sample, sequenced in a study of T cell responses to AZD1222 COVID-19 vaccine. Produced via immunoSEQ multiplex PCR; TCRdb's table is partial and in-frame only. The sample yields some 120,000 clones, 70% to 90% seen once. This material consisted of peripheral blood, taken 28 days after the second AZD1222 dose. The receptors derive from an adult who received the AZD1222 COVID-19 vaccine.

The CDR3 DNA reads TGTGCCAGTAGTATCACCGGGACAGGGATCTACGAGCAGTACTTC. This translates into CASSITGTGIYEQYF. The chain couples TRBV19 to TRBJ2-7; 9 bases fit TRBD1. The J segment lost 3 bases and the V segment lost 3 bases, leaving 6 bases of the junction unmatched. The CDR3 length is 15 residues. Looked up from germline, CDR1 is LNHDA and CDR2 is SQIVND (reference sequence).

This clone appeared once. The V and J genes are TRBV6-5 and TRBJ2-3; tentative D call: TRBD2 (5 bases). The V gene's germline CDR1 is MNHEY and CDR2 SVGAGI. V dropped 8 bases and J dropped 1 base, with 10 bases sitting between them. CDR3 length equals 13 residues. The CDR3, as DNA: TGTGCCAGCCGGGGAGAGGGCACAGATACGCAGTATTTT. Protein: CASRGEGTDTQYF.

This clone was detected only once. This chain uses TRBV5-6 with TRBJ2-3; 7 bases map to TRBD2. Germline V gene sequence: CDR1 SGHDT, CDR2 YYEEEE. The CDR3 runs to 14 residues. V lost 1 base, J lost 6 bases, and 5 bases stayed unmatched. The CDR3 DNA reads TGTGCCAGCAGCTTGAGGAAGGGAGGGGATACGCAGTATTTT. As protein: CASSLRKGGDTQYF.

V gene TRBV5-6 combines with J gene TRBJ2-2; tentatively, D is TRBD1 (6 bases). Trimming removed 2 bases at V and 9 bases at J, with 17 bases between. The CDR3 length is 15 residues. Germline V CDR1 and CDR2: SGHDT, YYEEEE. The CDR3 DNA sequence: TGTGCCAGCAGCTTTTTCGGGACAACCGTCCGGGAGCTGTTTTTT. Translated: CASSFFGTTVRELFF.

The rearrangement links TRBV5-6 to TRBJ1-1; D unresolved. The V gene lost 0 bases and the J gene lost 6 bases, with 6 bases spanning the gap. Germline CDR1 and CDR2: SGHDT and YYEEEE. CDR3 size: 12 residues. CDR3 amino acids: CASSLGSAEAFF. For the CDR3, the DNA is TGTGCCAGCAGCTTGGGGAGCGCTGAAGCTTTCTTT.

V is TRBV11-1 and J is TRBJ2-7, with TRBD1 as a possible D gene (6 bases). Between the trimmed V and J ends, which lost 5 bases and 2 bases, there was a span of 13 bases. Germline V gene data show CDR1 as SGHAT and CDR2 as FQDESV (reference sequence). The CDR3 contains 14 residues. The CDR3 DNA is TGTGCCAGCAGCCCAGGGACATCTCCCTACGAGCAGTACTTC. Translated, it gives CASSPGTSPYEQYF.

The V and J genes are TRBV10-3 and TRBJ1-4; no firm D call. Germline V gene sequence: CDR1 ENHRY, CDR2 SYGVKD. The CDR3 sequence is 17 residues long. The V and J ends lost 4 bases and 1 base respectively, with 16 bases between them. The CDR3 region has the DNA TGTGCCATCAGTGCAGGAGGGAGGAGCAGAACTAATGAAAAACTGTTTTTT. Amino acid sequence: CAISAGGRSRTNEKLFF.

This CDR3 is CASSPTSSGANVLTF. CDR3 in DNA: TGTGCCAGCAGCCCCACTAGCTCTGGGGCCAACGTCCTGACTTTC. The chain combines TRBV3-1 (or the pseudogene TRBV3-2) with TRBJ2-6; TRBD2 is a possible D gene (5 bases). V was trimmed by 4 bases and J by 0 bases, leaving 7 bases between them. This CDR3 is built from 15 residues. Germline CDR1 is LGHDT and CDR2 is YNNKEL (reference sequence).

The chain joins TRBV28 to TRBJ1-1; D is perhaps TRBD1 (6 bases). V lost 2 bases and J 0 bases, leaving 10 bases between the germline ends. Per germline, CDR1 MDHEN and CDR2 SYDVKM. CDR3 length: 15 residues. The CDR3 is CASSLPDSLNTEAFF. The CDR3 region has the DNA TGTGCCAGCAGTTTACCGGACAGCCTGAACACTGAAGCTTTCTTT.

The rearrangement uses TRBV5-1 and TRBJ1-1, with D possibly matching TRBD1 (5 bases). The V end was cut by 2 bases, the J end by 1 base, with 6 bases between. The CDR3 has 13 amino acids. Germline CDR1 SGHRS, CDR2 YFSETQ. The CDR3 here is CASSFTGNTEAFF. CDR3 in DNA: TGCGCCAGCAGCTTTACAGGGAACACTGAAGCTTTCTTT. Full variable domain (missing parts from reference TRBV5-1 and TRBJ1-1): KAGVTQTPRYLIKTRGQQVTLSCSPISGHRSVSWYQQTPGQGLQFLFEYFSETQRNKGNFPGRFSGRQFSNSRSEMNVSTLELGDSALYLCASSFTGNTEAFFGQGTRLTVV.

The chain joins TRBV13 to TRBJ1-6; TRBD1 might be the D (6 bases). Germline CDR1 PRHDT, CDR2 FYEKMQ (reference sequence). The CDR3 is made up of 16 amino acids. The V and J ends lost 0 bases and 7 bases respectively, with 13 bases between them. CDR3 sequence (DNA): TGTGCCAGCAGCTTAGGGCAGGGGATGGGAAATTCACCCCTCCACTTT. This codes for CASSLGQGMGNSPLHF.

CDR3 region: CASKAGGDAAKSGANVLTF. Here the CDR3 DNA reads TGTGCCAGTAAAGCGGGAGGGGACGCCGCGAAGTCAGGGGCCAACGTCCTGACTTTC. The V gene is TRBV19, the J gene TRBJ2-6, with 10 nucleotides matching TRBD2. CDR3 length: 19 amino acids. V lost 7 bases, J lost 4 bases, and 16 bases stayed unmatched. Germline-derived CDR1 and CDR2 are LNHDA and SQIVND (reference sequence).

V gene TRBV7-9 combines with J gene TRBJ2-1; possibly TRBD2 for D (5 bases). Germline CDR1 is SEHNR and CDR2 is FQNEAQ (reference sequence). V was trimmed by 6 bases and J by 2 bases, leaving 8 bases between them. This CDR3 has 13 residues. CDR3 amino acids: CASSLGAYNEQFF. The CDR3 nucleotides read TGTGCCAGCAGTCTCGGGGCCTACAATGAGCAGTTCTTC.

V gene TRBV7-2 combines with J gene TRBJ1-1; D is unresolved. This CDR3 spans 15 amino acids. The germline V gene encodes CDR1 SGHTA and CDR2 FQGNSA. Deletions cut 1 base from V and 4 bases from J, with 13 bases between. Written as DNA, the CDR3 is TGTGCCAGCAGCTTAGAGCAGACCCTGAGCACTGAAGCTTTCTTT. It translates to CASSLEQTLSTEAFF.

In its sample, this clone was seen once. This CDR3 reads CASSFLDRPSYEQYF. DNA for the CDR3: TGTGCCAGCAGCTTCCTGGACAGGCCGTCCTACGAGCAGTACTTC. The chain has TRBV7-9 and TRBJ2-7; 7 positions match TRBD1. Germline V gives CDR1 SEHNR, CDR2 FQNEAQ (reference sequence). The CDR3 has 15 residues. With V trimmed by 3 bases and J by 1 base, 6 bases remained unmatched.

The CDR3 loop reads CASSLERGTDTQYF. CDR3 DNA sequence: TGTGCCAGCAGCTTGGAGAGGGGCACAGATACGCAGTATTTT. The rearrangement links TRBV5-5 to TRBJ2-3; tentatively, D is TRBD2 (5 bases). The CDR3 extends over 14 amino acids. Trimming shortened V by 0 bases and J by 1 base, and 6 bases separated the two germline ends. Germline V lookup: CDR1 SGHKS, CDR2 YYEKEE (reference sequence).

The chain has TRBV2 and TRBJ2-1; D remains ambiguous. Trimming cost V 4 bases and J 6 bases, with 10 bases left between them. Germline CDR1 is SNHLY and CDR2 is FYNNEI. This CDR3 has 13 amino acids. CDR3 coding DNA: TGTGCCAGCAGTGTAGGCAGCATCAATGAGCAGTTCTTC. It yields the protein CASSVGSINEQFF.

The V gene is TRBV18, the J gene TRBJ2-7; TRBD2 might be the D (5 bases). This CDR3 has 14 amino acids. The germline V gene encodes CDR1 KGHSH and CDR2 LQKENI. Trimming took 3 bases from V and 3 from J, leaving 12 bases between them. This CDR3 is CASSPSTTLYEQYF. CDR3 coding DNA: TGTGCCAGCTCACCTTCGACTACTCTCTACGAGCAGTACTTC.

V usage is TRBV4-1 and J usage is TRBJ2-3; tentatively, D is TRBD1 or TRBD2 (5 bases each). The CDR3 runs to 20 residues. Looked up from germline, CDR1 is MGHRA and CDR2 is YSYEKL. Trimming left V 3 bases short and J 2 bases short, with 27 bases between. This CDR3 reads CASSQKSPGPTLGVTDTQYF. DNA of the CDR3: TGCGCCAGCAGCCAGAAGAGTCCGGGACCTACTCTCGGGGTCACAGATACGCAGTATTTT.

The chain has TRBV5-5 and TRBJ1-1; D remains ambiguous. Trimming removed 1 base from V and 1 base from J, with 2 bases in between. Germline values: CDR1 SGHKS, CDR2 YYEKEE (reference sequence). The length of the CDR3 is 12 residues. The CDR3 DNA sequence: TGTGCCAGCAGCTTGCCGAACACTGAAGCTTTCTTT. Encoded protein: CASSLPNTEAFF.

This clone was counted between two and nine times. The chain joins TRBV7-9 to TRBJ1-2; D is perhaps TRBD1 (6 bases). V shed 6 bases and J shed 3 bases, with 11 bases lying between them. The CDR3 spans 13 residues. Germline V lookup: CDR1 SEHNR, CDR2 FQNEAQ (reference sequence). CDR3 coding DNA: TGTGCCAGCAGTCCACAGGGCCACTATGGCTACACCTTC. Its protein is CASSPQGHYGYTF.